This T cell receptor (beta chain) was sequenced during a study of T-cell reconstitution after alpha-beta-depleted transplantation in children. Ten or more counts support this clonotype. The antigen remains undetermined. V lost 5 bases and J 1 base, leaving 13 bases between the germline ends. This CDR3 is built from 15 residues. Unique molecular identifiers were built into the TCRbeta library. TCRdb reprocessed the PCR reads via MiXCR and lists one record per CDR3 protein. The sample has approximately 230,000 distinct CDR3 sequences, roughly 25% seen once; the top ten hold more than 2%. Study-level findings and limits: Counts and diversity of T cells one year after transplant came mostly from newly produced T cells.

The sequence was collected from a girl aged 2-10 years with Fanconi anemia, due to receive a stem cell transplant. Sample: PBMCs, taken before TCRalphabeta/CD19-depleted stem cell transplant. V usage is TRBV12-3 or TRBV12-4 and J usage is TRBJ2-3; no definite D call. The CDR3: CASSLTTARTDTQYF. CDR3 nucleotide sequence: TGTGCCAGCAGTCTTACGACGGCCCGCACAGATACGCAGTATTTT.